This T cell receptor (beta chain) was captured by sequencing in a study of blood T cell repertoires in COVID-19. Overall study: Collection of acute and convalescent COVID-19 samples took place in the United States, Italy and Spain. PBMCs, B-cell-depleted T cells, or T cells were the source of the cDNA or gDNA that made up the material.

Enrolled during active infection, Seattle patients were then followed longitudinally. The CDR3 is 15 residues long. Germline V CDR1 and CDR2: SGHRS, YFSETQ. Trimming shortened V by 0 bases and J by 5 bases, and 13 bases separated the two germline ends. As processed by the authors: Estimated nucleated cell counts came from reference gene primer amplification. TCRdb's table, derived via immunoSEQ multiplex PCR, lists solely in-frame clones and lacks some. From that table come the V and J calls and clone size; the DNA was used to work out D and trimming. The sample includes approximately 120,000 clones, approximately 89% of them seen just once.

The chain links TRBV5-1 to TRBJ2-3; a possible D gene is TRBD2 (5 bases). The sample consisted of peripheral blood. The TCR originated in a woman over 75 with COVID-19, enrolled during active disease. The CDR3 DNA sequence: TGCGCCAGCAGCTTGGAAGTGGGAGTGGTAGATACGCAGTATTTT. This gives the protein CASSLEVGVVDTQYF.